Given below is one T cell receptor beta chain in context. This sample was taken from a study of shared clonotypes between healthy human individuals. Germline CDR1 SGHDT, CDR2 YYEEEE. CDR3 length: 14 residues. Trimming left V 5 bases short and J 0 bases short, with 12 bases between. Generated by immunoSEQ multiplex PCR, the TCRdb table keeps only in-frame clones and is missing some. Of roughly 2.5 million clones in the sample, 85% to 95% were seen once. The source material was naive CD4+ T cells sorted from blood. Subset of the sample: CD45RA+ positively selected. The sequence was collected from a young man in good health. The rearrangement uses TRBV5-6 and TRBJ2-7, with D possibly called TRBD1 or TRBD2 (5 bases each). CDR3 in DNA: TGTGCCAGCAGGAGGGGTTGGAGCTCCTACGAGCAGTACTTC. Residues: CASRRGWSSYEQYF.